This TCR beta chain was profiled in a study of vaccination and CD4 T cells after COVID-19. Study-wide background: Each individual in the study obtained two doses of BNT162b2 or mRNA-1273 vaccine. Median time from second vaccine dose to sampling was roughly 65 days (14 to 241).

This clonotype occurred a few times. Its antigen remains unidentified. Stated treatment: roughly nine-day PBMC culture with coronavirus spike peptide pools or control peptides (ViraFEST assay). Culture of under 2.5 million PBMCs per well took place with roughly 9.6 IU/ml IL-2 and 8.5 to 10 ug/ml peptide pools. Sequencing of DNA taken from cultured CD4+ T cells relied on the Oncomine TCR Beta short-read assay. TCRdb ran MiXCR on the PCR reads and lists one entry per CDR3 protein. The sample consists of approximately 12,000 distinct CDR3 sequences, roughly 50% of them appearing once. Per the germline V gene, CDR1 is SGHNT and CDR2 is YYREEE (reference sequence). Trimming shortened V by 4 bases and J by 6 bases, and 16 bases separated the two germline ends. This CDR3 is built from 14 residues.

This chain connects TRBV5-4 to TRBJ1-2; TRBD1 is a possible D gene (6 bases). This TCR derives from a human donor who had recovered from COVID-19. Sequenced material: CD4+ T cells from blood, cultured in vitro. The CDR3 is CASSPEGRGDGYTF. CDR3 in DNA: TGTGCCAGCAGCCCGGAGGGCAGGGGTGATGGCTACACCTTC.